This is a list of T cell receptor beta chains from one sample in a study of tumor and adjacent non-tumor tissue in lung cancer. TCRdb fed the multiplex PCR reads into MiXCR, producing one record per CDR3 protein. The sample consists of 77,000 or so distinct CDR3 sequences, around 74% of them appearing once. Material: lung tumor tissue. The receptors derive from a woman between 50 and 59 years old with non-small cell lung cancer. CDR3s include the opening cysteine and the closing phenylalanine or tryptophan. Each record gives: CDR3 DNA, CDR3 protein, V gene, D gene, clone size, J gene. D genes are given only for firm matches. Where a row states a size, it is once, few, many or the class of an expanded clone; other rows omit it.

cdr3_nt: TGCAGCGGCACCATGGGCCAAGAGACCCAGTACTTC
cdr3_aa: CSGTMGQETQYF
v_call: TRBV29-1
d_call: -
clone_size: -
j_call: TRBJ2-5

cdr3_nt: TGCAGTGCTGGGCGCTCAGTGTTCGAGCAGTACTTC
cdr3_aa: CSAGRSVFEQYF
v_call: TRBV20-1
d_call: -
clone_size: -
j_call: TRBJ2-7

cdr3_nt: TGTGCCAGCAATGAACGGTCCTCTGGAGCCAACGTCCTGGCTTTC
cdr3_aa: CASNERSSGANVLAF
v_call: TRBV6-1
d_call: -
clone_size: once
j_call: TRBJ2-6

cdr3_nt: TGTGCCGGCAGCCTTTTGAACAGGGGCACTGAAGCTTTCTTT
cdr3_aa: CAGSLLNRGTEAFF
v_call: TRBV11-2
d_call: TRBD1
clone_size: once
j_call: TRBJ1-1

cdr3_nt: TGTGCCATCAAGGTGGTACCCTACTCTGGGCAGTACTTC
cdr3_aa: CAIKVVPYSGQYF
v_call: TRBV10-3
d_call: -
clone_size: -
j_call: TRBJ2-7

cdr3_nt: TGCAGCGTTAAAAAGGGGGGGACTAGCGGGATGACCTACAATGGGCAGTTCTTC
cdr3_aa: CSVKKGGTSGMTYNGQFF
v_call: TRBV29-1
d_call: TRBD2
clone_size: -
j_call: TRBJ2-1

cdr3_nt: TGCAGCATTGAAGTGTCCGGGAGCTCCTACAATGAGCAATTCTTC
cdr3_aa: CSIEVSGSSYNEQFF
v_call: TRBV29-1
d_call: -
clone_size: -
j_call: TRBJ2-1

cdr3_nt: TGCGCCAGCAGTAAGTCGGGGACTAGCGGGATGAATGAACAGTTCTTC
cdr3_aa: CASSKSGTSGMNEQFF
v_call: TRBV10-2
d_call: TRBD2
clone_size: -
j_call: TRBJ2-1

cdr3_nt: TGTGCCAGCAGCCTCAGCTCATTTTACGGCTCCCACAATGAGCAGTTCTTC
cdr3_aa: CASSLSSFYGSHNEQFF
v_call: TRBV4-1
d_call: -
clone_size: -
j_call: TRBJ2-1

cdr3_nt: TGCAGTGCTAGCGGGACTAGGCGGTATTTT
cdr3_aa: CSASGTRRYF
v_call: TRBV20-1
d_call: TRBD2
clone_size: -
j_call: TRBJ2-3

cdr3_nt: TGCAGTGTTCAGCTCCTCGAGGACAGGGGACGGGAAAAACTGCTTTTT
cdr3_aa: CSVQLLEDRGREKLLF
v_call: TRBV29-1
d_call: TRBD1
clone_size: -
j_call: TRBJ1-4

cdr3_nt: TGCGCCGGCAGCTTGAGACAAGAGACACAGTACTTC
cdr3_aa: CAGSLRQETQYF
v_call: TRBV5-1
d_call: -
clone_size: once
j_call: TRBJ2-5

cdr3_nt: TGTGCCAGTAGCCAAGAAGGACTAGGGGGAGAAGACCGCTACGACCAGTACTTC
cdr3_aa: CASSQEGLGGEDRYDQYF
v_call: TRBV4-2
d_call: -
clone_size: once
j_call: TRBJ2-7

cdr3_nt: TGTGCCTGCAGTCGGGGGGCATGGCTGCCCCAGCATTTT
cdr3_aa: CACSRGAWLPQHF
v_call: TRBV6-6
d_call: -
clone_size: -
j_call: TRBJ1-5

cdr3_nt: TGTGCCAGCAGTTACTCGAGTATCGCCGGGGAGCTGTTTTTT
cdr3_aa: CASSYSSIAGELFF
v_call: TRBV6-5
d_call: -
clone_size: many
j_call: TRBJ2-2

cdr3_nt: TGTGCCCAGACCGGGACCCAAGGCGCAAAACTGTTTTTT
cdr3_aa: CAQTGTQGAKLFF
v_call: TRBV30
d_call: -
clone_size: -
j_call: TRBJ1-4

cdr3_nt: TGTGCCAGCAGTACCACTTACAAGCAATACTTC
cdr3_aa: CASSTTYKQYF
v_call: TRBV6-5
d_call: -
clone_size: -
j_call: TRBJ2-7

cdr3_nt: TGCAGCGTTCACTCGCGGGCGAACACTGAAGCTTTCTTT
cdr3_aa: CSVHSRANTEAFF
v_call: TRBV29-1
d_call: -
clone_size: few
j_call: TRBJ1-1

cdr3_nt: TGTGCCAGTAGTTTAAAAGCGGGCCGGGTGTCCTTC
cdr3_aa: CASSLKAGRVSF
v_call: TRBV12-3/TRBV12-4
d_call: -
clone_size: -
j_call: TRBJ2-1

cdr3_nt: TGTGCCACCAGTCCGGAACCAGGGGATACCGGGGAGCTGTTTTTT
cdr3_aa: CATSPEPGDTGELFF
v_call: TRBV10-3
d_call: -
clone_size: -
j_call: TRBJ2-2

cdr3_nt: TGCTCCGGCGATCACGAGCAATACTTC
cdr3_aa: CSGDHEQYF
v_call: TRBV10-2
d_call: -
clone_size: -
j_call: TRBJ2-7

cdr3_nt: TGCAGCGTTCGGACCGACGCAGGTTATGTCTACGCCTTC
cdr3_aa: CSVRTDAGYVYAF
v_call: TRBV29-1
d_call: -
clone_size: -
j_call: TRBJ1-2

cdr3_nt: TGCGCCGCCAGCCAAGTACCAGGGAGCAATCAGCCCCAGCATTTT
cdr3_aa: CAASQVPGSNQPQHF
v_call: TRBV4-1
d_call: -
clone_size: -
j_call: TRBJ1-5

cdr3_nt: TGTGCCAGTAGTCTCTCACTGAACACTGAAGCTTTCTTT
cdr3_aa: CASSLSLNTEAFF
v_call: TRBV19
d_call: -
clone_size: many
j_call: TRBJ1-1

cdr3_nt: TGTGCCAGCAGCTTAGGAGCGGGAGCCCTTGATAATGAGCAGTTCTTC
cdr3_aa: CASSLGAGALDNEQFF
v_call: TRBV7-9
d_call: TRBD2
clone_size: few
j_call: TRBJ2-1

cdr3_nt: TGCAGCGTTTGGTCCATAGGGGGCATTGAGACCCAGTACTTC
cdr3_aa: CSVWSIGGIETQYF
v_call: TRBV29-1
d_call: TRBD1
clone_size: -
j_call: TRBJ2-5

cdr3_nt: TGTACCGGCAGCTTAGAAGACAGAGGTTCCCAGCCACAGCATTTT
cdr3_aa: CTGSLEDRGSQPQHF
v_call: TRBV11-2
d_call: -
clone_size: -
j_call: TRBJ1-5

cdr3_nt: TGTGCCAGCAGCTTACGAGGGGACGTAGGAGAGACTGAAGCTTTCTTT
cdr3_aa: CASSLRGDVGETEAFF
v_call: TRBV7-8
d_call: -
clone_size: -
j_call: TRBJ1-1

cdr3_nt: TGCGGCGCATCTGGGACAGGGGCTGGAAACACCATACATTTT
cdr3_aa: CGASGTGAGNTIHF
v_call: TRBV29-1
d_call: TRBD1
clone_size: -
j_call: TRBJ1-3

cdr3_nt: TGTGCCAGGAGTGGACCGATTTCTGGGGCCAACGTCCTGGCTTTC
cdr3_aa: CARSGPISGANVLAF
v_call: TRBV6-2/TRBV6-3
d_call: -
clone_size: -
j_call: TRBJ2-6

cdr3_nt: TGCAGCATTGTGGGTGACGTTTATGAAAAACTGTTTTTT
cdr3_aa: CSIVGDVYEKLFF
v_call: TRBV29-1
d_call: -
clone_size: -
j_call: TRBJ1-4

cdr3_nt: TGTGCCAGCATTACGGGAGAGAGTTATAATGAGCAGTTCTTC
cdr3_aa: CASITGESYNEQFF
v_call: TRBV28
d_call: -
clone_size: -
j_call: TRBJ2-1

cdr3_nt: TGTGCCAGCAGTGATGATGGGAGGGGAGGGTCCTACGATCAGTACTTC
cdr3_aa: CASSDDGRGGSYDQYF
v_call: TRBV6-1
d_call: TRBD2
clone_size: -
j_call: TRBJ2-7